The entry below gives a single T cell receptor (beta chain) sequence along with its context. What it binds is unknown. The data originate from a study of shared clonotypes between healthy human individuals. The study, taken as a whole, reports: Investigators expected sequencing depth to affect clonotype sharing among donors.

Data came from immunoSEQ multiplex PCR; TCRdb stores just in-frame clones and leaves some out. The data show some 2,400,000 clones, with approximately 94% seen just once and roughly 0.13% held by the top ten. Trimming took 11 bases from V and 5 from J, leaving 15 bases between them. CDR1 MNHEY and CDR2 SVGAGI come from the germline V gene. The CDR3 runs 12 residues. The sequenced material came from naive CD4+ T cells sorted from blood. Subset given: CD45RA+ positively selected. The source of this sequence is a man between 18 and 29 years old in good health. V is TRBV6-5 and J is TRBJ1-1; TRBD1 might be the D (6 bases). CDR3 in DNA: TGTGCCTCGGCGGGGGCGGTTACTGAAGCTTTCTTT. Amino acid sequence: CASAGAVTEAFF.